In this sample, the clone carrying this T cell receptor beta chain turned up a few times. The blood sample dates from first hyperthyroidism diagnosis, preceding any ophthalmopathy symptoms. The entry originates in a study of T cells in Graves' hyperthyroidism and ophthalmopathy. This CDR3 spans 16 amino acids. Trimming removed 0 bases from V and 6 bases from J; junction bases left unmatched: 8. Germline lookup yields CDR1 MGHRA and CDR2 YSYEKL. What was amplified from RNA transcripts were TCR beta CDR3 regions. TCR CDR3 underwent first-round RT-PCR with the HTBI primer set. MiXCR was run by TCRdb on the multiplex PCR reads, yielding one entry per CDR3 protein. This repertoire shows around 250,000 distinct CDR3 sequences, about 14% found once; its top ten account for less than 15%.

This chain joins TRBV4-1 and TRBJ2-7, with TRBD2 matching 10 bases. Sequenced input: blood. The receptor's source is a middle-aged woman with Graves' hyperthyroidism that later progressed to Graves' ophthalmopathy. The CDR3: CASSQDILAGVGEQYF. The DNA of the CDR3 is TGCGCCAGCAGCCAAGATATCCTAGCGGGAGTTGGCGAGCAGTACTTC.